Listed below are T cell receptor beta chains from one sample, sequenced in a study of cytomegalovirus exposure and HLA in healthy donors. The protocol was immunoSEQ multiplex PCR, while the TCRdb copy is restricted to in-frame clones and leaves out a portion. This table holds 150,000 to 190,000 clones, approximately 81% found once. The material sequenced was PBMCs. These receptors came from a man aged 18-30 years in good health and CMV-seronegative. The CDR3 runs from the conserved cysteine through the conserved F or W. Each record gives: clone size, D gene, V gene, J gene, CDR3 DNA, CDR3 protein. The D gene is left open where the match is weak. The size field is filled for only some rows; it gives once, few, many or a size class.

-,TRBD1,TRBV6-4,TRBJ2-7,TGTGCCAGCAGTGACGGACAGGACCCCTACGAGCAGTACTTC,CASSDGQDPYEQYF
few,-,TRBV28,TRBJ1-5,TGTGCCAGCAGTATGCAGGGTAGGAGCAATCAGCCCCAGCATTTT,CASSMQGRSNQPQHF
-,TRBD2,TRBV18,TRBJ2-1,TGTGCCAGCTCACCCCCGGGAGGGGGGACCAATGAGCAGTTCTTC,CASSPPGGGTNEQFF
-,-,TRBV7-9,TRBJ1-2,TGTTCCAGCAGCTTTGGAAGCAGGGATCCTAACTCTAACTATGGCTACACCTTC,CSSSFGSRDPNSNYGYTF
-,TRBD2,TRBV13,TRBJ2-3,TGTGCCAGCAGCTTAGGACTAGCGGGAGGGCCCGGAACAGATACGCAGTATTTT,CASSLGLAGGPGTDTQYF
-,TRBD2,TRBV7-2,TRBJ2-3,TGTGCCAGCAGCTTAGCGGCGGGGGGAGCGGATACGCAGTATTTT,CASSLAAGGADTQYF
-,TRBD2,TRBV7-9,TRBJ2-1,TGTTCCAGCAGCTTTCGCCTAGCGGAGTACAATGAGCAGTTCTTC,CSSSFRLAEYNEQFF
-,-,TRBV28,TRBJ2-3,TGTGCCAGCAGTTTGGGCTTAACTAGCACAGATACGCAGTATTTT,CASSLGLTSTDTQYF
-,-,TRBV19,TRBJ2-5,TGTGCCAGTAGTATAGATCAGGAAGAGACCCAGTACTTC,CASSIDQEETQYF
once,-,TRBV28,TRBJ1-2,TGTGCCAGCAGCTCACCGGGACAAACAGATGGCTACACCTTC,CASSSPGQTDGYTF
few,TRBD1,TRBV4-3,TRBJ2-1,TGCGCCAGCAGCCAAGATGAGGGGACAGGGAGCAATGAGCAGTTCTTC,CASSQDEGTGSNEQFF
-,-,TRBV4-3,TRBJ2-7,TGCGCCAGCAGCCGCCAACCAGGGCCAGGATACGAGCAGTACTTC,CASSRQPGPGYEQYF
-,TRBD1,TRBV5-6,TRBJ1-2,TGTGCCAGCAGCTTGGGGGACAGAGCTAACTATGGCTACACCTTC,CASSLGDRANYGYTF
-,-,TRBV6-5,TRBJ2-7,TGTGCCAGCAGTTACTCAGGCGGGTCCTCCTACGAGCAGTACTTC,CASSYSGGSSYEQYF
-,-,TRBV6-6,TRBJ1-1,TGTGCCAGCGTCACTTCGGGTGAAGCTTTCTTT,CASVTSGEAFF
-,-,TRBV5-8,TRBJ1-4,TGTGCCAGCAGCTTGGAGGGACTCCAGTTCCTCGGGAGGGAAAAACTGTTTTTT,CASSLEGLQFLGREKLFF
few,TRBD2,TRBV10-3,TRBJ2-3,TGTGCCATCAGTGAGTTGGCGGGGGGATCGGATAGCGGGATCCCAGATACGCAGTATTTT,CAISELAGGSDSGIPDTQYF
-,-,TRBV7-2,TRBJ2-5,TGTGCCAGCAGCCTGCCGGTGGGCGGAGGGTACCAAGAGACCCAGTACTTC,CASSLPVGGGYQETQYF
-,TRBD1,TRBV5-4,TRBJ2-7,TGTGCCAGCGGTGGGACAGACCTCTACGAGCAGTACTTC,CASGGTDLYEQYF
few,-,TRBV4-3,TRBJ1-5,TGCGCCAGCAGCCAAGACGGACATAGCAATCAGCCCCAGCATTTT,CASSQDGHSNQPQHF
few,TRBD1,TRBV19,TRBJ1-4,TGTGCCAGTAGTATAGATCCCCCGCCAGGGGGGAATGAAAAACTGTTTTTT,CASSIDPPPGGNEKLFF
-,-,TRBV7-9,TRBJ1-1,TGTGCCAGCAGCTTATATACAGAAACTGAAGCTTTCTTT,CASSLYTETEAFF
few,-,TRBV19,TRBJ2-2,TGTGCCAGTAGTATCGCGGTGAACACCGGGGAGCTGTTTTTT,CASSIAVNTGELFF
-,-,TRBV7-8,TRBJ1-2,TGTGCCAGCAGCTTAGCGCCGCTGAGGGATGGCTACACCTTC,CASSLAPLRDGYTF
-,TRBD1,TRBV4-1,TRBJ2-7,TGCGCCAGCAGCCAAGGTCCCCGGGACAGGGGGTCCTACGAGCAGTACTTC,CASSQGPRDRGSYEQYF
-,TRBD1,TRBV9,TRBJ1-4,TGTGCCAGCAGCGTTTTCGGGACAGGGGGCGAAAAACTGTTTTTT,CASSVFGTGGEKLFF
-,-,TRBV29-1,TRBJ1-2,TGCAGCGTGGAGGGTCAGGGCACAATTGGCTACACCTTC,CSVEGQGTIGYTF
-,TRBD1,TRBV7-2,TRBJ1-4,TGTGCCAGCCGAGAAGGGGGCGGGAGGGATGAAAAACTGTTTTTT,CASREGGGRDEKLFF
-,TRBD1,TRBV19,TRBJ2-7,TGTGCCACGGGACAGGGGGGCTACGAGCAGTACTTC,CATGQGGYEQYF
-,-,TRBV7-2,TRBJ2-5,TGTGCCAGCAGCTCCCTAAACGGGATCCGGGAGACCCAGTACTTC,CASSSLNGIRETQYF
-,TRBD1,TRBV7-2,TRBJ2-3,TGTGCCAGCAGCTTGGACAGGGGGACAGATACGCAGTATTTT,CASSLDRGTDTQYF
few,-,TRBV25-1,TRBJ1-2,TGTGCCAGCAGTGAATATAGTCAGGGAGGGTACACCTTC,CASSEYSQGGYTF
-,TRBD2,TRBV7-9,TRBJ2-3,TGTGCCAGCAGCCCGGGACTAGGGGTGCGCACAGATACGCAGTATTTT,CASSPGLGVRTDTQYF
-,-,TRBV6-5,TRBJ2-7,TGTGCCAGCAGACAGGGCGACCTTACTTCCTACGAGCAGTACTTC,CASRQGDLTSYEQYF
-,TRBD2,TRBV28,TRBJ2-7,TGTGCCAGCAGTGAGGGACTAAACTCCTACGAGCAGTACTTC,CASSEGLNSYEQYF
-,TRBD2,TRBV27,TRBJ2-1,TGTGCCAGCAGTTTGTACGGGACTAGCGGCAACAATGAGCAGTTCTTC,CASSLYGTSGNNEQFF
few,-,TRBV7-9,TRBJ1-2,TGTTCCAGCAGTGGGCCAGGGAATGTTAACTATGGCTACACCTTC,CSSSGPGNVNYGYTF
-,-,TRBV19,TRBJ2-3,TGTGCCAGTAGTTCCCGGGCGTACTCCTACGCCGACAGGCAGTATTTT,CASSSRAYSYADRQYF
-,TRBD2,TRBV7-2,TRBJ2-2,TGTGCCAGCAGTTCAATAGCGGGAGCGTTGGGGGCCGGGGAGCTGTTTTTT,CASSSIAGALGAGELFF
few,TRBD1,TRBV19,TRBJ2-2,TGTGCCAGTAGTATTACCCGGACAGGGGCGGACGAGGTGGAGCTGTTTTTT,CASSITRTGADEVELFF
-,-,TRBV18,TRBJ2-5,TGTGCCAGCTTACTCGGAGGGCAAGAAGAGACCCAGTACTTC,CASLLGGQEETQYF
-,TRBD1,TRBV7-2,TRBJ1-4,TGTGCCAGCAGGCGAGACAGGGGGCGAGAAGAAAAACTGTTTTTT,CASRRDRGREEKLFF
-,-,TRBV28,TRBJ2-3,TGTGCCAGCAGGGCGGGAAACGACGCAGATACGCAGTATTTT,CASRAGNDADTQYF
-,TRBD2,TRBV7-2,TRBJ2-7,TGTGCCAGCAGCAGAGGAGCCGGGGGGACCAGCTACGAGCAGTACTTC,CASSRGAGGTSYEQYF
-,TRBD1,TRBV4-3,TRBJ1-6,TGCGCCAGCAGCCCTACAGGGGACTCACCCCTCCACTTT,CASSPTGDSPLHF
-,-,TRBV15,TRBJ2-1,TGTGCCACGAAACAGGGCTACAATGAGCAGTTCTTC,CATKQGYNEQFF
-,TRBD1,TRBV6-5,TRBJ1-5,TGTGCCAGCTCATGGACAGGGACCAATCAGCCCCAGCATTTT,CASSWTGTNQPQHF
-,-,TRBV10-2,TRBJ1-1,TGCGCCAGCAGACAGGGAAGGGGGACTGAAGCTTTCTTT,CASRQGRGTEAFF
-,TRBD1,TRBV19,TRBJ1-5,TGTGCCAGTAGAGAGGGGGACAGAAGCAATCAGCCCCAGCATTTT,CASREGDRSNQPQHF
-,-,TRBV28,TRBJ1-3,TGTGCCAGCAGTTTGGCTGTTAGAAACACCATATATTTT,CASSLAVRNTIYF
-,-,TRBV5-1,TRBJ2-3,TGCGCCAGCAGCCAGAACCCCACAGATACGCAGTATTTT,CASSQNPTDTQYF
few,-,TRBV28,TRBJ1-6,TGTGCCAGCAGTTTAGTAGGAGGGTCCTATAATTCACCCCTCCACTTT,CASSLVGGSYNSPLHF
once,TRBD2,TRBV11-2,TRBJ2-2,TGTGCCAGCAGCTTTGTGAGGGGCGGGAGGGCCCAGAACACCGGGGAGCTGTTTTTT,CASSFVRGGRAQNTGELFF